Listed here are 28 T cell receptor beta chains from one sample, sequenced in a study of beta chain features in type 1 diabetes (dated by TCRdb to the late 2010s). The library was produced with the immunoSEQ multiplex PCR assay. The High Capacity cDNA Reverse Transcription Kit was used to reverse transcribe all of the isolated RNA, meaning that expressed TCRB transcripts were what got sequenced. Not all clones reach the TCRdb copy of this immuneACCESS table, which keeps in-frame sequences only. Checked studies attribute under half of the gap to unresolved V genes and leave the rest unexplained. The sample table holds hundreds of thousands of clones, of which 15% to 19% were seen once. The top ten constitute about 0.086% of the sample. Sequencing was performed on naive CD4+ T cells from blood. The cell subset or site label, as the study defines it: true naive CD4+ T cells. Every receptor here comes from a man aged 18 to 30 in good health.

CDR3 amino acids: CASSWSGLASYEQYF. CDR3 nucleotide sequence: TGTGCCAGCAGCTGGTCGGGGCTAGCTTCCTACGAGCAGTACTTC. The gene calls are TRBV7-2 and TRBJ2-7; tentatively, D is TRBD1 or TRBD2 (5 bases each). V lost 4 bases and J lost 1, with 14 bases in between. The CDR3 totals 15 residues. The germline CDR1 and CDR2 sequences are SGHTA and FQGNSA.

This rearrangement joins TRBV2 to TRBJ2-2; D remains ambiguous. The ends were cut back, 2 bases at V and 4 bases at J, with 14 bases in the middle. The germline gives CDR1 SNHLY, CDR2 FYNNEI. CDR3 length: 16 amino acids. CDR3 amino acids: CASSEREARATGELFF. The CDR3, as DNA: TGTGCCAGCAGTGAAAGGGAAGCAAGGGCCACCGGGGAGCTGTTTTTT.

This chain connects TRBV5-1 to TRBJ1-1; no firm D call. Between the trimmed V and J ends, which lost 0 bases and 4 bases, there was a span of 13 bases. The CDR3 sequence is 15 residues long. CDR1 and CDR2 (germline): SGHRS, YFSETQ. Written as DNA, the CDR3 is TGCGCCAGCAGCTTGGCCGGGGATCGAGGCACTGAAGCTTTCTTT. This gives the protein CASSLAGDRGTEAFF. Looking up the rest from reference TRBV5-1 and TRBJ1-1 gives the full variable domain: KAGVTQTPRYLIKTRGQQVTLSCSPISGHRSVSWYQQTPGQGLQFLFEYFSETQRNKGNFPGRFSGRQFSNSRSEMNVSTLELGDSALYLCASSLAGDRGTEAFFGQGTRLTVV.

This clone was recorded a few times. The chain recombines TRBV7-6 with TRBJ2-1, with a weak D call TRBD2 (5 bases). This CDR3 spans 13 amino acids. V lost 4 bases, J lost 8 bases, and 12 bases lay in between. Germline V CDR1 and CDR2: SGHVS, FNYEAQ. In DNA form, the CDR3 reads TGTGCCAGCAGCTCCTCGGGGAAGTATGAGCAGTTCTTC. As protein: CASSSSGKYEQFF.

This clone was counted between two and nine times. Here the CDR3 reads CASRTSRETQYF. In nucleotides, the CDR3 is TGTGCCAGCAGAACTAGTAGAGAGACCCAGTACTTC. The chain combines TRBV28 with TRBJ2-5, with D tentatively TRBD2 (5 bases). V shed 6 bases and J shed 4 bases, with 9 bases lying between them. CDR1 and CDR2 from the germline V gene are MDHEN and SYDVKM. This CDR3 has 12 residues.

This clone showed up just a few times. This chain joins TRBV6-5 and TRBJ2-1; 8 positions match TRBD1. With V trimmed by 5 bases and J by 7 bases, 7 bases remained unmatched. The CDR3 totals 14 residues. The germline gives CDR1 MNHEY, CDR2 SVGAGI. The DNA of the CDR3 is TGTGCCAGCAGTAGCGCGGACAGGGTGAATGAGCAGTTCTTC. Its protein product is CASSSADRVNEQFF.

There are a few counts of this clone. The V and J genes are TRBV5-1 and TRBJ2-3; possibly TRBD1 for D (6 bases). V was cut by 5 bases and J by 1 base, with 14 bases left in between. The CDR3 loop spans 15 amino acids. Germline V CDR1 and CDR2: SGHRS, YFSETQ. The CDR3 sequence is CASRATGRGTDTQYF. In DNA, the CDR3 is TGCGCCAGCAGGGCGACAGGCCGGGGCACAGATACGCAGTATTTT. The full variable domain, its missing parts supplied by reference TRBV5-1 and TRBJ2-3, is KAGVTQTPRYLIKTRGQQVTLSCSPISGHRSVSWYQQTPGQGLQFLFEYFSETQRNKGNFPGRFSGRQFSNSRSEMNVSTLELGDSALYLCASRATGRGTDTQYFGPGTRLTVL.

CDR3 coding DNA: TGTGCCAGCAGCTTAGTTCGACTAGCGGATCACACAGATACGCAGTATTTT. Protein sequence: CASSLVRLADHTDTQYF. The chain recombines TRBV7-2 with TRBJ2-3; 9 positions agree with TRBD2. The CDR3 is 17 residues long. The V gene end was trimmed by 1 base and the J gene end by 2 bases; junction bases not matched to a gene: 7. Germline lookup yields CDR1 SGHTA and CDR2 FQGNSA.

This rearrangement joins TRBV15 to TRBJ1-5; the match to TRBD1 covers 8 bases. The ends lost 3 bases at V and 5 bases at J; junction bases unmatched: 0. The germline CDR1 and CDR2 sequences are LNHNV and YYDKDF (reference sequence). The CDR3 loop spans 13 amino acids. CDR3 sequence reads: CATSRTGDQPQHF. The CDR3 DNA follows: TGTGCCACCAGCAGGACAGGGGATCAGCCCCAGCATTTT.

The rearrangement links TRBV28 to TRBJ2-1; 8 positions match TRBD2. The V gene's germline CDR1 is MDHEN and CDR2 SYDVKM. The trim removed 6 bases at V and 6 bases at J, leaving 10 bases unmatched. The CDR3 contains 15 residues. This CDR3 reads CASSPGLGSSNEQFF. The CDR3 bases are TGTGCCAGCAGCCCGGGACTAGGGTCCAGCAATGAGCAGTTCTTC.

The chain has TRBV18 and TRBJ2-5, with a tentative D call TRBD1 (6 bases). Looked up from germline, CDR1 is KGHSH and CDR2 is LQKENI. Trimming cost V 3 bases and J 1 base, with 9 bases left between them. The CDR3 sequence is 14 residues long. CDR3 sequence (DNA): TGTGCCAGCTCACCTGACAGGTCCCAAGAGACCCAGTACTTC. Translated: CASSPDRSQETQYF.

This clone was observed a handful of times. This CDR3 is CASSENTGGNQPQHF. CDR3 coding DNA: TGTGCCAGCAGTGAGAACACAGGGGGCAATCAGCCCCAGCATTTT. The chain employs TRBV2 and TRBJ1-5, with TRBD1 matching 7 bases. Per germline, CDR1 SNHLY and CDR2 FYNNEI. This CDR3 region has 15 residues. Losses at the gene ends were 3 bases for V and 2 bases for J; bases not matched to a gene: 4.

This clone turned up a few times. The chain is built from TRBV4-2 and TRBJ1-5; D is perhaps TRBD1 (5 bases). Germline CDR1 LGHNA, CDR2 YNFKEQ. Trimming removed 5 bases from V and 3 bases from J, with 11 bases in between. The CDR3 has 14 residues. CDR3 bases: TGTGCCAGCAGCGCAGACAGTATCAATCAGCCCCAGCATTTT. Its translation is CASSADSINQPQHF.

This chain uses TRBV5-1 with TRBJ1-4; 7 bases map to TRBD1. Germline trimming cut 0 bases from V and 6 bases from J; bases unmatched to any gene: 5. Germline lookup yields CDR1 SGHRS and CDR2 YFSETQ. This CDR3 is 15 amino acids long. The CDR3 sequence: CASSLDRDRDEKLFF. As DNA, the CDR3 is TGCGCCAGCAGCTTGGATCGGGACAGAGATGAAAAACTGTTTTTT.

This chain connects TRBV13 to TRBJ2-7, with TRBD2 as a possible D gene (5 bases). V dropped 4 bases and J dropped 0 bases, with 22 bases sitting between them. In germline, CDR1 is PRHDT, CDR2 FYEKMQ (reference sequence). The CDR3 has 18 residues. The CDR3 reads CASSYTPQRARNSYEQYF. The CDR3 bases are TGTGCCAGCAGCTACACCCCCCAGAGGGCCCGGAACTCCTACGAGCAGTACTTC.

The CDR3 protein is CASSVGTSGRKETQYF. Written as DNA, the CDR3 is TGTGCCAGCAGCGTAGGGACTAGCGGGAGAAAAGAGACCCAGTACTTC. The V and J genes are TRBV9 and TRBJ2-5; 13 nucleotides align to TRBD2. Germline V CDR1 and CDR2: SGDLS, YYNGEE. The V segment lost 0 bases and the J segment 3 bases; nucleotides outside the gene matches: 2. This CDR3 is 16 amino acids long.

This clone was counted only a few times. The rearrangement uses TRBV6-1 and TRBJ2-7; D might be TRBD1 or TRBD2, each matching 5 bases. Trimming took 7 bases from V and 2 from J, leaving 18 bases between them. The CDR3 runs 15 residues. Germline V CDR1 and CDR2: MNHNS, SASEGT. In DNA form, the CDR3 reads TGTGCCAGCACCCGAAGCCGGGACGGAGCCTACGAGCAGTACTTC. It encodes CASTRSRDGAYEQYF.

V is TRBV11-2 and J is TRBJ2-5; 9 nucleotides align to TRBD2. The CDR3 consists of 18 residues. The ends lost 1 base at V and 1 base at J; junction bases unmatched: 10. CDR1 SGHAT and CDR2 FQNNGV come from the germline V gene. The CDR3: CASSLGWSSGRGQETQYF. The CDR3 nucleotides read TGTGCCAGCAGCTTAGGGTGGAGTAGCGGGAGAGGCCAAGAGACCCAGTACTTC.

V is TRBV5-1 and J is TRBJ2-1, with 10 bases fitting TRBD1. The germline gives CDR1 SGHRS, CDR2 YFSETQ. Unmatched junction bases numbered 9, after V lost 5 bases and J lost 7 bases. The CDR3 has 15 residues. The CDR3 loop reads CASSVIGTGVNEQFF. CDR3 bases: TGCGCCAGCAGTGTGATCGGGACAGGGGTAAATGAGCAGTTCTTC.

V usage is TRBV10-3 and J usage is TRBJ1-3; no reliable D call. V dropped 5 bases and J dropped 0 bases, with 8 bases sitting between them. The germline V gene has CDR1 ENHRY and CDR2 SYGVKD. The CDR3 has 14 amino acids. Here the CDR3 reads CAISPQNSGNTIYF. The CDR3 region has the DNA TGTGCCATCAGTCCACAGAACTCTGGAAACACCATATATTTT.

The V gene is TRBV5-4, the J gene TRBJ2-1; D possibly corresponds to TRBD1 (6 bases). The germline V gene has CDR1 SGHNT and CDR2 YYREEE (reference sequence). Trimming cost V 4 bases and J 3 bases, with 14 bases left between them. The CDR3 is 15 amino acids. CDR3 coding DNA: TGTGCCAGCAGCGGAGCCGACAGGAGCTACAATGAGCAGTTCTTC. Translating it yields CASSGADRSYNEQFF. The full variable domain, completed using reference TRBV5-4 and TRBJ2-1, is ETGVTQSPTHLIKTRGQQVTLRCSSQSGHNTVSWYQQALGQGPQFIFQYYREEENGRGNFPPRFSGLQFPNYSSELNVNALELDDSALYLCASSGADRSYNEQFFGPGTRLTVL.

V gene TRBV4-1 combines with J gene TRBJ2-1; 7 bases align to TRBD2. The V gene end was trimmed by 1 base and the J gene end by 7 bases; junction bases not matched to a gene: 4. Germline loops: CDR1 MGHRA, CDR2 YSYEKL. This CDR3 spans 14 amino acids. The CDR3 DNA reads as TGCGCCAGCAGCCAAGCGGGGGGAAGGAATGAGCAGTTCTTC. Translated, it gives CASSQAGGRNEQFF.

This chain connects TRBV7-2 to TRBJ2-4; D may be TRBD1 (7 bases). CDR1 and CDR2 (germline): SGHTA, FQGNSA. CDR3 length: 14 residues. Trimming stripped 5 bases from V and 13 bases from J, with 21 bases between. The CDR3 nucleotides are TGTGCCAGCAGCCCCACAGGGGCCGTGGCGGGGCAGTACTTC. As protein: CASSPTGAVAGQYF.

This clone has more than one count but fewer than ten. The V gene is TRBV5-1, the J gene TRBJ2-5; 8 bases are shared with TRBD1. Germline CDR1 is SGHRS and CDR2 is YFSETQ. This CDR3 spans 15 amino acids. V lost 0 bases and J lost 4; bases outside the gene matches: 5. The CDR3 here is CASSLVGQGIETQYF. CDR3 sequence (DNA): TGCGCCAGCAGCTTGGTAGGACAGGGTATAGAGACCCAGTACTTC.

The sample holds a few counts of this clone. V is TRBV4-3 and J is TRBJ1-2; D is unclear. The V end was cut by 4 bases, the J end by 8 bases, with 23 bases between. CDR1 LGHNA and CDR2 YSLEER come from the germline V gene. This CDR3 region has 16 residues. CDR3: CASSPQSRPDGIGYTF. The CDR3 DNA reads as TGCGCCAGCAGCCCCCAAAGCAGGCCGGACGGTATCGGCTACACCTTC.

CDR3: CASSEYRVSYGYTF. For the CDR3, the DNA is TGTGCCAGCAGTGAATACAGGGTCTCCTATGGCTACACCTTC. J is TRBJ1-2 and V is TRBV25-1; the D gene is possibly TRBD1 (5 bases). Germline loops: CDR1 MGHDK, CDR2 SYGVNS. The V gene lost 0 bases and the J gene lost 4 bases, with 9 bases spanning the gap. The CDR3 is 14 amino acids.

V gene TRBV28 combines with J gene TRBJ2-7; 7 bases align to TRBD1. V lost 5 bases and J lost 5; bases outside the gene matches: 6. The germline V gene encodes CDR1 MDHEN and CDR2 SYDVKM. The CDR3 runs 13 residues. CDR3 region: CASSLTGYHEQYF. CDR3 in DNA: TGTGCCAGCAGTCTGACAGGGTACCACGAGCAGTACTTC.

This clone was counted only a few times. This rearrangement joins TRBV9 to TRBJ1-2, with D possibly matching TRBD1 (5 bases). This CDR3 is built from 14 residues. Trimming removed 4 bases at V and 0 bases at J, with 10 bases between. Germline V gives CDR1 SGDLS, CDR2 YYNGEE. The CDR3 DNA reads as TGTGCCAGCAGCACCAGGGTAGCTAACTATGGCTACACCTTC. Protein product: CASSTRVANYGYTF.